This T cell receptor (beta chain) was sequenced during a study of a mutant IDH1 vaccine in newly diagnosed glioma. Study results and caveats: With respect to changes in top peripheral T cell clonotypes, pseudoprogression seemed unrelated.

Using immunoSEQ multiplex PCR, the repertoire was profiled, and TCRdb retains in-frame clones only, with some absent. The sample includes 88,000 or so clones, roughly 85% of them seen just once. About this clone: Its antigen remains unknown.

Described time point: week 23, last vaccination. Doses comprised 300 ug of mutant IDH1 20-mer peptide each, plus topical imiquimod. In germline, CDR1 is GTSNPN, CDR2 SVGIG (reference sequence). V trimming: 2 bases; J trimming: 2 bases; junction bases outside the gene matches: 7. This CDR3 is built from 15 residues. Sequencing used PBMCs, obtained from a glioma patient whose treatment included an IDH1 peptide vaccine. The source is a man aged 25 to 45 with glioma. Some clones in this sample may be carry-over from other donors' samples. The chain is built from TRBV30 and TRBJ2-7; the match to TRBD2 covers 9 bases. The CDR3 nucleotides read TGTGCCTGGAGTTGGCGCGGGAGGGCCCCCTACGAGCAGTACTTC. Translated: CAWSWRGRAPYEQYF.